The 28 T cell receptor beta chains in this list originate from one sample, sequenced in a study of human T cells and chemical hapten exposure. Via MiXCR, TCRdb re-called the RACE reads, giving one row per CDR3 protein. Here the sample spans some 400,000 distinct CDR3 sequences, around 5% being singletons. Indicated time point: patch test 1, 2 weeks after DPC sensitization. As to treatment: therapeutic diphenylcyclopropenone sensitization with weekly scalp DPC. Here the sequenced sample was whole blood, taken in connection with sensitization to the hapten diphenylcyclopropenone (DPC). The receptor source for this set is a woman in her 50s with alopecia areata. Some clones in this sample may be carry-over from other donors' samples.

CDR3 bases: TGTGCCAGCAGCCCCGAGACAGGGCGAGAGACCCAGTACTTC. This encodes CASSPETGRETQYF. The V call is TRBV6-5, the J call TRBJ2-5, with 7 bases fitting TRBD1. The V and J ends lost 6 bases and 4 bases, in that order; junction bases with no gene match: 8. Germline V gives CDR1 MNHEY, CDR2 SVGAGI. This CDR3 is built from 14 residues.

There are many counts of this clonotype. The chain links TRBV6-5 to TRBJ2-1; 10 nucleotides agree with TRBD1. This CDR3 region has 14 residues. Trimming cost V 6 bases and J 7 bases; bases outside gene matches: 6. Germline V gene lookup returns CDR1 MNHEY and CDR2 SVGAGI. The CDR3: CASRAGTGVNEQFF. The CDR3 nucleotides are TGTGCCAGCAGGGCCGGGACAGGGGTGAATGAGCAGTTCTTC.

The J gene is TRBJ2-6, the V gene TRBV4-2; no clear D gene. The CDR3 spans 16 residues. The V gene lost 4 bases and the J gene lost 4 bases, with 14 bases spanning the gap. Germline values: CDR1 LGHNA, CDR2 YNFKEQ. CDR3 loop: CASSPSKSAGANVLTF. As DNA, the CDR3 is TGTGCCAGCAGCCCTTCCAAGTCGGCCGGGGCCAACGTCCTGACTTTC.

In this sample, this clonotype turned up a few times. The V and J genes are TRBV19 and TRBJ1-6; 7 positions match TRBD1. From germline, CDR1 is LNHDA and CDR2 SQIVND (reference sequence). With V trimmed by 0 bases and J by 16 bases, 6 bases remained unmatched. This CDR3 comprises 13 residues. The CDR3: CASSIDPGTALHF. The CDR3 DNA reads TGTGCCAGTAGTATAGACCCCGGGACAGCTCTCCACTTT.

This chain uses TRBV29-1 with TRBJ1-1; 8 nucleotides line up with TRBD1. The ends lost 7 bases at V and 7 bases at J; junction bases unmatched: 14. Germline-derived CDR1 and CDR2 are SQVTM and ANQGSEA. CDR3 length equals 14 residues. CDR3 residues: CSAFQGALGSEAFF. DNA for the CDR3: TGCAGCGCCTTCCAGGGGGCCCTCGGGAGTGAAGCTTTCTTT.

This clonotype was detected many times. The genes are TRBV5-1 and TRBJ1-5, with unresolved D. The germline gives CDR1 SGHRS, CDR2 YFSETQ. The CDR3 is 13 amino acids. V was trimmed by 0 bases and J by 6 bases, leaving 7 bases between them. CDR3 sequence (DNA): TGCGCCAGCAGCTTGGAAGGAGCTCAGCCCCAGCATTTT. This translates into CASSLEGAQPQHF.

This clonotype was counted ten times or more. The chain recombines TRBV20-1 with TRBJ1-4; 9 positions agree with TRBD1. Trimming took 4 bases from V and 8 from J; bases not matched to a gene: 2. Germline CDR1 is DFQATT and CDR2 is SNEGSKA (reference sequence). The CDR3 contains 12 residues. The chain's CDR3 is CSAKGQGEKLFF. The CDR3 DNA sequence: TGCAGTGCTAAGGGACAGGGAGAAAAACTGTTTTTT.

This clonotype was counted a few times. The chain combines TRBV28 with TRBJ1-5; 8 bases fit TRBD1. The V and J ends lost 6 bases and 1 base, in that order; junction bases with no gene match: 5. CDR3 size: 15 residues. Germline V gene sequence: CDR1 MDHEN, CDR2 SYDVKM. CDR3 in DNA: TGTGCCAGCAGGGTACCAGGGGGCAGCAATCAGCCCCAGCATTTT. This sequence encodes CASRVPGGSNQPQHF.

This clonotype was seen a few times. DNA of the CDR3: TGTGCCAGCTATGACTCTGGGGCCAACGTCCTGACTTTC. Translating gives CASYDSGANVLTF. The chain has TRBV28 and TRBJ2-6; no clear D. V was shortened by 8 bases and J by 0 bases, with 5 bases between the two germline ends. Germline loops: CDR1 MDHEN, CDR2 SYDVKM. The CDR3 runs to 13 residues.

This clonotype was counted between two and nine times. The CDR3 sequence is CSVSPGISEAFF. The CDR3 DNA follows: TGCAGCGTTTCCCCCGGGATTTCTGAAGCTTTCTTT. This rearrangement joins TRBV29-1 to TRBJ1-1; D is uncertain. V dropped 5 bases and J dropped 6 bases, with 13 bases sitting between them. There are 12 residues in the CDR3. CDR1 is SQVTM, CDR2 ANQGSEA, per germline.

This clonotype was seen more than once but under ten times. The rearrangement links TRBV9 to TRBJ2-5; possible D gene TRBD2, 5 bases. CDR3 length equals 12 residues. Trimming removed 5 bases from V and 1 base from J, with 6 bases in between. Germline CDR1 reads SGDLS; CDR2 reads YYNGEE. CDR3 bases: TGTGCCAGCAGGAGCGGCCAAGAGACCCAGTACTTC. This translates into CASRSGQETQYF.

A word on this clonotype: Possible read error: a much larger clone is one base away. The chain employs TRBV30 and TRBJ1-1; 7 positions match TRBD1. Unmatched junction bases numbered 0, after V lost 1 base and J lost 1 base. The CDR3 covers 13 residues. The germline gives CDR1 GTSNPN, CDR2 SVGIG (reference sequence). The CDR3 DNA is TGTGCCTGGAGTGGACAGGGGAACACTGAAGCTTTCTTT. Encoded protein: CAWSGQGNTEAFF.

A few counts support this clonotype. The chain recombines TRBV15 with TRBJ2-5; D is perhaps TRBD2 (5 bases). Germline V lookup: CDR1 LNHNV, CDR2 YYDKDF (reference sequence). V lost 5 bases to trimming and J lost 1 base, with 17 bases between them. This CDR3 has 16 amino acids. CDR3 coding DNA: TGTGCCACCAGCTCAAGAGGGCTAGTGATCCAAGAGACCCAGTACTTC. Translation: CATSSRGLVIQETQYF.

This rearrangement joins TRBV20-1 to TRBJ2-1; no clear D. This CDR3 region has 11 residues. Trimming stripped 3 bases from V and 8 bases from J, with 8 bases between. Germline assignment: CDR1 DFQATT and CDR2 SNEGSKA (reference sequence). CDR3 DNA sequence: TGCAGTGCTAGCGCCGGCGATGAGCAGTTCTTC. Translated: CSASAGDEQFF.

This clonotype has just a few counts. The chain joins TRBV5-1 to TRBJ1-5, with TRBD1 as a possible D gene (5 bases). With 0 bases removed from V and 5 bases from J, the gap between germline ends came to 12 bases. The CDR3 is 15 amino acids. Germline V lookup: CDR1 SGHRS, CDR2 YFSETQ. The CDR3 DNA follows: TGCGCCAGCAGCTTGGATTCGATAGGGGATCAGCCCCAGCATTTT. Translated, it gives CASSLDSIGDQPQHF.

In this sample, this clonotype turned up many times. The CDR3 DNA is TGTGCCAGCAGGTATGGGACTACCAATGAGCAGTTCTTC. Translation gives CASRYGTTNEQFF. This chain joins TRBV7-2 and TRBJ2-1, with TRBD2 identical over 7 bases. This CDR3 contains 13 residues. CDR1 and CDR2 (germline): SGHTA, FQGNSA. Trimming took 6 bases from V and 6 from J; bases not matched to a gene: 5. The full variable domain, with the rest looked up from reference TRBV7-2 and TRBJ2-1, is GAGVSQSPSNKVTEKGKDVELRCDPISGHTALYWYRQSLGQGLEFLIYFQGNSAPDKSGLPSDRFSAERTGGSVSTLTIQRTQQEDSAVYLCASRYGTTNEQFFGPGTRLTVL.

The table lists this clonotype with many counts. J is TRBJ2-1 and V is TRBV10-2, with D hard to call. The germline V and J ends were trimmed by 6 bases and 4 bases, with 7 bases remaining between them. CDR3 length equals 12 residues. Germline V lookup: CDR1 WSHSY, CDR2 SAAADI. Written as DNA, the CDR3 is TGCGCCAGCAGGGCAGAGTACAATGAGCAGTTCTTC. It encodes CASRAEYNEQFF.

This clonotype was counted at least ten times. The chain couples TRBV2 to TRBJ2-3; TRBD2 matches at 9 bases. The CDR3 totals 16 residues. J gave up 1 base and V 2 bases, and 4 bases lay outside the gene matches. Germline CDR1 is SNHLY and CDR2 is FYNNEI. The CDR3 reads CASSEYRTSGTDTQYF. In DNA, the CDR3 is TGTGCCAGCAGTGAATACCGGACTAGCGGCACAGATACGCAGTATTTT.

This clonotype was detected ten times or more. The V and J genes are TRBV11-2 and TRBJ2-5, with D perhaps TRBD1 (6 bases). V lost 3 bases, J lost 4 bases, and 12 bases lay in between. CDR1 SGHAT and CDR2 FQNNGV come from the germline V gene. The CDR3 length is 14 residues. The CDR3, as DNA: TGTGCCAGCAGCTTTGGTCAGGGGTTAGAGACCCAGTACTTC. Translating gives CASSFGQGLETQYF.

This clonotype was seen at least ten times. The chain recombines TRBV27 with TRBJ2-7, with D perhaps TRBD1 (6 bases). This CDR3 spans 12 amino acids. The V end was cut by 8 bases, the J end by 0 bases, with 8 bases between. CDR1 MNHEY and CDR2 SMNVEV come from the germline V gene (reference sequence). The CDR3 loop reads CASGQTSYEQYF. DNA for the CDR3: TGTGCCAGCGGACAGACCTCCTACGAGCAGTACTTC.

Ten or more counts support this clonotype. The CDR3 is CSAKDRNYGYTF. The CDR3 coding sequence is TGCAGTGCAAAAGACAGAAACTATGGCTACACCTTC. This rearrangement joins TRBV20-1 to TRBJ1-2; maybe TRBD1 (5 bases). The CDR3 loop spans 12 amino acids. Looked up from germline, CDR1 is DFQATT and CDR2 is SNEGSKA (reference sequence). The V end was cut by 6 bases, the J end by 2 bases, with 10 bases between.

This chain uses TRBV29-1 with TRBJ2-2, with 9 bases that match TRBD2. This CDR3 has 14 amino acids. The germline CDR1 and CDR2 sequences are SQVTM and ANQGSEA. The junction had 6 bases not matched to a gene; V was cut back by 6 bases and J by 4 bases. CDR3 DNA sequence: TGCAGCGTACCGGGACTAGCTACCACCGGGGAGCTGTTTTTT. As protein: CSVPGLATTGELFF.

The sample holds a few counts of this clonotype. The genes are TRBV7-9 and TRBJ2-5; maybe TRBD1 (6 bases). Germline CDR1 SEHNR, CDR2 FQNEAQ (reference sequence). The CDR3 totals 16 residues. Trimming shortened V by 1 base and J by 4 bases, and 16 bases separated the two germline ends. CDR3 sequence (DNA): TGTGCCAGCAGCTTAGGTTCTCTAGTACAGGGAGAGACCCAGTACTTC. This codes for CASSLGSLVQGETQYF.

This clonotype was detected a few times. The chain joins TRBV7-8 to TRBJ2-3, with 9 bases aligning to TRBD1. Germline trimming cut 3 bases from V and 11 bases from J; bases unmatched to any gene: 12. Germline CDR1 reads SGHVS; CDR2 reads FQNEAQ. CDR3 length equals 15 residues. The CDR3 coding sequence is TGTGCCAGCAGCTTTAGTACAGGGGGCAACGATTGGCAGTATTTT. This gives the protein CASSFSTGGNDWQYF.

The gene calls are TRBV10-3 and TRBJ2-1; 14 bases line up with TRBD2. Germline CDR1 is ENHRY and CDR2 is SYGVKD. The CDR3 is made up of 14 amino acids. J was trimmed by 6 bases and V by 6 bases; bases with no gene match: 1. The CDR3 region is CAIRTSGGANEQFF. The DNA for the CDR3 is TGTGCCATCAGGACTAGCGGGGGGGCCAATGAGCAGTTCTTC.

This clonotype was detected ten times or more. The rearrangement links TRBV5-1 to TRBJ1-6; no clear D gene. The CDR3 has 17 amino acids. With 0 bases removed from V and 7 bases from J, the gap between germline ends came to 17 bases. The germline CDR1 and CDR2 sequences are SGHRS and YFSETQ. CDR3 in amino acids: CASSLDGHPTPNSPLHF. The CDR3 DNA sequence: TGCGCCAGCAGCTTGGATGGCCACCCTACCCCAAATTCACCCCTCCACTTT.

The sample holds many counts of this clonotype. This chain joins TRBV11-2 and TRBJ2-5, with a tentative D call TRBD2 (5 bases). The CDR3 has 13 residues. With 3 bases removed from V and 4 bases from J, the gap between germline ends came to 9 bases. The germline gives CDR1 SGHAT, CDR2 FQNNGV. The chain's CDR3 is CASSFGLRETQYF. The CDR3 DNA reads TGTGCCAGCAGCTTCGGACTCCGAGAGACCCAGTACTTC.

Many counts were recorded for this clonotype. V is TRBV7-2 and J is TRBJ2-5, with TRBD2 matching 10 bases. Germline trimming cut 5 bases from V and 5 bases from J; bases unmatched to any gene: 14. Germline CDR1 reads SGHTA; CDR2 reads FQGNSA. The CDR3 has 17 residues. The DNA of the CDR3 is TGTGCCAGCAGCGGAAGGGCTAGCGGGAGAGGAGGGGAGACCCAGTACTTC. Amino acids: CASSGRASGRGGETQYF. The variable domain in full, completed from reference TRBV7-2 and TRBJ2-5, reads GAGVSQSPSNKVTEKGKDVELRCDPISGHTALYWYRQSLGQGLEFLIYFQGNSAPDKSGLPSDRFSAERTGGSVSTLTIQRTQQEDSAVYLCASSGRASGRGGETQYFGPGTRLLVL.